This is a list of T cell receptor beta chains from one sample in a study of blood T cell repertoires in COVID-19. Using immunoSEQ multiplex PCR, the repertoire was profiled, and TCRdb retains in-frame clones only, with some absent. This table holds 200,000 to 300,000 clones, approximately 86% found once. Sequencing was performed on peripheral blood. The source is a human donor in a cohort sampled during active COVID-19. Each CDR3 is given with its conserved first and last residue. Each record gives: D gene, clone size, J gene, V gene, CDR3 DNA, CDR3 protein. A D gene is named only where the DNA matches it firmly. Rows may omit the clone size; those that give it use once, few, many or a size class.

D gene: TRBD2
clone size: NA
J gene: TRBJ2-1
V gene: TRBV27
CDR3 DNA: TGTGCCAGCAGATTGGGGACTAGCGGGCTTTACAATGAGCAGTTCTTC
CDR3 protein: CASRLGTSGLYNEQFF

D gene: NA
clone size: NA
J gene: TRBJ2-7
V gene: TRBV11-2
CDR3 DNA: TGTGCCAGCACCGGGTACGGGGGATACGAGCAGTACTTC
CDR3 protein: CASTGYGGYEQYF

D gene: NA
clone size: NA
J gene: TRBJ2-1
V gene: TRBV5-6
CDR3 DNA: TGTGCCAGCAGCTACGGGATCGAGCAGTTCTTC
CDR3 protein: CASSYGIEQFF

D gene: TRBD1
clone size: NA
J gene: TRBJ1-3
V gene: TRBV5-5
CDR3 DNA: TGTGCCAGCAGCCTCCGGACAGGTGATTCGAGCTCTGGAAACACCATATATTTT
CDR3 protein: CASSLRTGDSSSGNTIYF

D gene: NA
clone size: NA
J gene: TRBJ1-1
V gene: TRBV30
CDR3 DNA: TGTGCCTGGACGAACAGGGCGACCACGGGGAACACTGAAGCTTTCTTT
CDR3 protein: CAWTNRATTGNTEAFF

D gene: NA
clone size: NA
J gene: TRBJ1-2
V gene: TRBV9
CDR3 DNA: TGTGCCAGCAGCGCCTACGGGGAGGGAGGTGGCTACACCTTC
CDR3 protein: CASSAYGEGGGYTF

D gene: NA
clone size: many
J gene: TRBJ2-3
V gene: TRBV11-2
CDR3 DNA: TGTGCCAGCAGCGCGGGTTCGAAGACGCAGTATTTT
CDR3 protein: CASSAGSKTQYF

D gene: TRBD1
clone size: NA
J gene: TRBJ1-3
V gene: TRBV30
CDR3 DNA: TGTGCCTGGAGTGGACAGGGGAGTTATCGAAACACCATATATTTT
CDR3 protein: CAWSGQGSYRNTIYF

D gene: NA
clone size: NA
J gene: TRBJ1-6
V gene: TRBV5-1
CDR3 DNA: TGCGCCAGCAGCTTGGCCCAGAACTATAATTCACCCCTCCACTTT
CDR3 protein: CASSLAQNYNSPLHF

D gene: TRBD1
clone size: NA
J gene: TRBJ2-5
V gene: TRBV18
CDR3 DNA: TGTGCCAGCTCACTGACAGGGGGCGAAGAGACCCAGTACTTC
CDR3 protein: CASSLTGGEETQYF

D gene: NA
clone size: many
J gene: TRBJ1-3
V gene: TRBV2
CDR3 DNA: TGTGCCAGCAGTGAAGCATTACCAGGGAGAAACACCATATATTTT
CDR3 protein: CASSEALPGRNTIYF

D gene: TRBD1
clone size: many
J gene: TRBJ1-5
V gene: TRBV6-4
CDR3 DNA: TGTGCCAGCAGTGGGCCGGACAGGGTAAACCAGCCCCAGCATTTT
CDR3 protein: CASSGPDRVNQPQHF

D gene: NA
clone size: NA
J gene: TRBJ2-5
V gene: TRBV19
CDR3 DNA: TGTGCCAGTAGATGGAGGGGAGAAGAGACCCAGTACTTC
CDR3 protein: CASRWRGEETQYF

D gene: NA
clone size: few
J gene: TRBJ1-1
V gene: TRBV4-2
CDR3 DNA: TGTGCCAGCAGCCCAATGGGGGGACCCCGGAACACTGAAGCTTTCTTT
CDR3 protein: CASSPMGGPRNTEAFF

D gene: NA
clone size: once
J gene: TRBJ2-1
V gene: TRBV21-1
CDR3 DNA: TGTGCCAGCAGTCCTATCGGTATCCATGAGCAGTTCTTC
CDR3 protein: CASSPIGIHEQFF

D gene: NA
clone size: NA
J gene: TRBJ1-5
V gene: TRBV2
CDR3 DNA: TGTGCCAGCAGCGGCGGGACCAGCAATCAGCCCCAGCATTTT
CDR3 protein: CASSGGTSNQPQHF

D gene: NA
clone size: NA
J gene: TRBJ2-1
V gene: TRBV24-1
CDR3 DNA: TGTGCCACCAGCCAAGAGCCCCGGGTGACGCAGTTCTTC
CDR3 protein: CATSQEPRVTQFF

D gene: TRBD1
clone size: NA
J gene: TRBJ2-1
V gene: TRBV28
CDR3 DNA: TGTGCCAGCAGTCCCTTAGCCGGGACAGGGGGCAATGAGCAGTTCTTC
CDR3 protein: CASSPLAGTGGNEQFF

D gene: NA
clone size: once
J gene: TRBJ2-3
V gene: TRBV3-1/TRBV3-2
CDR3 DNA: TGTGCCAGCAGCCTTAGAGGGAGATTTCCCACAGATACGCAGTATTTT
CDR3 protein: CASSLRGRFPTDTQYF

D gene: NA
clone size: few
J gene: TRBJ2-3
V gene: TRBV24-1
CDR3 DNA: TGTGCCACCCAAGGGGGGGCACTCGATACGCAGTATTTT
CDR3 protein: CATQGGALDTQYF

D gene: NA
clone size: once
J gene: TRBJ2-1
V gene: TRBV11-1
CDR3 DNA: TGTGCCAGCAGCCCGCTATGGACAGAGGGGGAGCAGTTCTTC
CDR3 protein: CASSPLWTEGEQFF

D gene: TRBD1
clone size: NA
J gene: TRBJ1-2
V gene: TRBV15
CDR3 DNA: TGTGCCACCAGCAGGGGACAGGGGAGCTATGGCTACACCTTC
CDR3 protein: CATSRGQGSYGYTF

D gene: NA
clone size: NA
J gene: TRBJ2-1
V gene: TRBV4-2
CDR3 DNA: TGTGCCAGCAGCCAGGGCCCAGCGGCGAATGAGCAGTTCTTC
CDR3 protein: CASSQGPAANEQFF

D gene: NA
clone size: NA
J gene: TRBJ1-5
V gene: TRBV7-2
CDR3 DNA: TGTGCCAGCAGCTTGTTGCAGGGAGGACAGCCCCAGCATTTT
CDR3 protein: CASSLLQGGQPQHF

D gene: NA
clone size: few
J gene: TRBJ1-5
V gene: TRBV28
CDR3 DNA: TGTGCCAGCAGACTACAGGGAAACAATCAGCCCCAGCATTTT
CDR3 protein: CASRLQGNNQPQHF

D gene: TRBD1
clone size: NA
J gene: TRBJ2-2
V gene: TRBV5-4
CDR3 DNA: TGTGCCAGCAGGCATCGACAGGGGGCCGGCGGGGAGCTGTTTTTT
CDR3 protein: CASRHRQGAGGELFF

D gene: NA
clone size: NA
J gene: TRBJ2-7
V gene: TRBV11-2
CDR3 DNA: TGTGCCAGCAGCTTAACCCGAGGCGAGCAGTACTTC
CDR3 protein: CASSLTRGEQYF